This entry lists 18 T cell receptor beta chains sequenced from one sample in a study of blood T cell repertoires in COVID-19. The assay was immunoSEQ multiplex PCR, and TCRdb's table has in-frame clones only and misses some. The sample has roughly 100,000 clones, approximately 78% seen once. Sequencing used peripheral blood. These receptors came from a man aged 60 to 69 with active or convalescent COVID-19.

This chain connects TRBV11-2 to TRBJ2-5; tentatively, D is TRBD1 (6 bases). With 0 bases removed from V and 5 bases from J, the gap between germline ends came to 13 bases. This CDR3 has 15 residues. Germline CDR1 is SGHAT and CDR2 is FQNNGV. The CDR3 sequence: CASSLEGRGRETQYF. Written as DNA, the CDR3 is TGTGCCAGCAGCTTAGAGGGCAGGGGCAGGGAGACCCAGTACTTC.

V is TRBV28 and J is TRBJ2-5; 7 bases are shared with TRBD2. The CDR3 has 14 residues. The V segment lost 3 bases and the J segment 5 bases; nucleotides outside the gene matches: 6. The germline CDR1 and CDR2 sequences are MDHEN and SYDVKM. In DNA form, the CDR3 reads TGTGCCAGCAGTTTTTTAGGGGAGGGGGAGACCCAGTACTTC. It translates to CASSFLGEGETQYF.

A single count supports this clone. V usage is TRBV9 and J usage is TRBJ2-1, with no clear D. V was clipped by 0 bases and J by 4 bases, with 5 bases between them. The V gene's germline CDR1 is SGDLS and CDR2 YYNGEE. The CDR3 loop spans 13 amino acids. The CDR3 spells CASSVAVYNEQFF. In DNA form, the CDR3 reads TGTGCCAGCAGCGTAGCAGTGTACAATGAGCAGTTCTTC.

This sequence joins TRBV11-3 and TRBJ2-7; 8 nucleotides agree with TRBD2. V gave up 4 bases and J gave up 1 base; unmatched junction bases: 15. This CDR3 contains 18 residues. Germline-derived CDR1 and CDR2 are SGHNT and YENEEA. CDR3 residues: CASSSTTVAGRVSYEQYF. The CDR3, as DNA: TGTGCCAGCAGCTCCACGACCGTAGCGGGAAGAGTTTCCTACGAGCAGTACTTC.

This chain links TRBV29-1 with TRBJ1-1; no firm D call. V shed 4 bases and J shed 6 bases, with 9 bases lying between them. CDR1 and CDR2 (germline): SQVTM, ANQGSEA. The CDR3 extends over 11 amino acids. CDR3 amino acids: CSVGAAPEAFF. Written as DNA, the CDR3 is TGCAGCGTTGGGGCAGCCCCTGAAGCTTTCTTT.

Written as DNA, the CDR3 is TGTGCCAGCAGCTTGGGGACTAGCGGGCGTCGGCAAGAGACCCAGTACTTC. Its protein is CASSLGTSGRRQETQYF. The chain uses TRBV5-4 and TRBJ2-5; 11 bases are shared with TRBD2. V trimming: 0 bases; J trimming: 2 bases; junction bases outside the gene matches: 6. CDR3 length: 17 amino acids. Germline CDR1 is SGHNT and CDR2 is YYREEE (reference sequence).

The CDR3 spells CASSPDRGLYNEQFF. The CDR3, as DNA: TGTGCCAGCAGCCCCGACAGGGGTCTTTACAATGAGCAGTTCTTC. The chain uses TRBV7-2 and TRBJ2-1; 8 bases match TRBD1. Germline lookup yields CDR1 SGHTA and CDR2 FQGNSA. The CDR3 totals 15 residues. V shed 5 bases and J 4 bases; nucleotides not matched to a gene: 7. The full variable domain, its missing parts supplied by reference TRBV7-2 and TRBJ2-1, is GAGVSQSPSNKVTEKGKDVELRCDPISGHTALYWYRQSLGQGLEFLIYFQGNSAPDKSGLPSDRFSAERTGGSVSTLTIQRTQQEDSAVYLCASSPDRGLYNEQFFGPGTRLTVL.

V is TRBV6-5 and J is TRBJ1-2, with 7 bases that match TRBD1. In germline, CDR1 is MNHEY, CDR2 SVGAGI. The V and J ends lost 2 bases and 5 bases, in that order; junction bases with no gene match: 5. CDR3 length: 14 residues. CDR3 residues: CASSYRDSTYGYTF. For the CDR3, the DNA is TGTGCCAGCAGTTACAGGGACAGCACTTATGGCTACACCTTC.

J is TRBJ2-4 and V is TRBV6-5, with 10 positions matching TRBD1. The CDR3 contains 16 residues. Germline V gene sequence: CDR1 MNHEY, CDR2 SVGAGI. After removal of 4 bases from V and 1 base from J, the junction contained 4 bases not matched to a gene. The CDR3 DNA follows: TGTGCCAGCAGTTCCCTGACAGGGGGCGCCAAAAACATTCAGTACTTC. As protein: CASSSLTGGAKNIQYF.

This sequence joins TRBV7-8 and TRBJ2-5; a possible D gene is TRBD1 (6 bases). Trimming shortened V by 1 base and J by 0 bases, and 15 bases separated the two germline ends. The CDR3 is 17 amino acids. In germline, CDR1 is SGHVS, CDR2 FQNEAQ. The CDR3 spells CASSLVAAGEYQETQYF. The CDR3 DNA sequence: TGTGCCAGCAGCTTAGTCGCGGCAGGGGAGTACCAAGAGACCCAGTACTTC.

The chain couples TRBV3-1 (or the pseudogene TRBV3-2) to TRBJ2-1; 11 bases match TRBD2. After removal of 0 bases from V and 8 bases from J, the junction contained 9 bases not matched to a gene. Germline CDR1 reads LGHDT; CDR2 reads YNNKEL (reference sequence). CDR3 length: 17 amino acids. The DNA of the CDR3 is TGTGCCAGCAGCCAAGATAGGTCTAGCGGGGGGATCGATGAGCAGTTCTTC. It encodes CASSQDRSSGGIDEQFF.

A single count supports this clone. The V and J genes are TRBV3-1 (or the pseudogene TRBV3-2) and TRBJ1-1; 10 bases fit TRBD1. CDR3 length equals 15 residues. Unmatched junction bases numbered 3, after V lost 1 base and J lost 4 bases. Germline V CDR1 and CDR2: LGHDT, YNNKEL (reference sequence). CDR3 sequence reads: CASSQGTGGPTEAFF. For the CDR3, the DNA is TGTGCCAGCAGCCAAGGGACAGGGGGACCCACTGAAGCTTTCTTT.

The chain has TRBV19 and TRBJ2-1; 8 nucleotides agree with TRBD1. The V and J ends lost 3 bases and 8 bases, in that order; junction bases with no gene match: 9. Germline V gene lookup returns CDR1 LNHDA and CDR2 SQIVND (reference sequence). This CDR3 is built from 15 residues. CDR3: CASSIPGQGKDEQFF. CDR3 nucleotides: TGTGCCAGTAGTATTCCAGGACAGGGAAAAGATGAGCAGTTCTTC.

J is TRBJ1-2 and V is TRBV6-1; D is possibly TRBD1 (5 bases). Per the germline V gene, CDR1 is MNHNS and CDR2 is SASEGT. This CDR3 is built from 13 residues. V shed 5 bases and J shed 8 bases, with 15 bases lying between them. CDR3 nucleotide sequence: TGTGCCAGCAGTCCTGGGACTCCGGGAGGCTACACCTTC. This sequence encodes CASSPGTPGGYTF.

The V and J genes are TRBV10-3 and TRBJ1-2; weak D call: TRBD1 (6 bases). The length of the CDR3 is 15 residues. V lost 4 bases and J 3 bases, leaving 15 bases between the germline ends. Germline values: CDR1 ENHRY, CDR2 SYGVKD. The CDR3 DNA reads TGTGCCATCAGTGCCCCCTTAGGGGGGGACTATGGCTACACCTTC. It encodes CAISAPLGGDYGYTF.

The chain combines TRBV18 with TRBJ1-1; perhaps TRBD1 as D (5 bases). The CDR3 runs to 15 residues. The V gene's germline CDR1 is KGHSH and CDR2 LQKENI. Trimming took off 4 bases at V and 1 base at J, with 13 bases between the two ends. In DNA form, the CDR3 reads TGTGCCAGCTCACGAGAGCCGGGGGGGAACACTGAAGCTTTCTTT. As protein: CASSREPGGNTEAFF.

Comments on this clone: One junction end does not reproduce the germline sequence, and a read error may be involved. The V and J genes are TRBV30 and TRBJ1-2, with D tentatively TRBD1 (6 bases). CDR3 length equals 12 residues. Per the germline V gene, CDR1 is GTSNPN and CDR2 is SVGIG (reference sequence). The CDR3 sequence is CAWSLAHGGYTF. CDR3 DNA: TGTGCCTGGAGTCTGGCTCATGGGGGCTACACTTTC. Full variable domain (remainder filled in from reference TRBV30 and TRBJ1-2): SQTIHQWPATLVQPVGSPLSLECTVEGTSNPNLYWYRQAAGRGLQLLFYSVGIGQISSEVPQNLSASRPQDRQFILSSKKLLLSDSGFYLCAWSLAHGGYTFGSGTRLTVV.

The V and J genes are TRBV29-1 and TRBJ1-2; 7 positions match TRBD1. This CDR3 contains 12 residues. V was clipped by 6 bases and J by 2 bases; unmatched bases: 3. Germline V gene lookup returns CDR1 SQVTM and CDR2 ANQGSEA. In nucleotides, the CDR3 is TGCAGCGTACCGACAGGGAACTATGGCTACACCTTC. As protein: CSVPTGNYGYTF.